This T cell receptor (beta chain) was observed in a study of blood T cell repertoires in COVID-19. At the level of the study: Researchers got acute and convalescent COVID-19 samples from the United States, Italy and Spain. From T cells, B-cell-depleted T cells, or PBMCs came the material, which was cDNA or gDNA.

As handled by the study authors: Nucleated cell counts were estimated from reference gene primer amplification. Assay: immunoSEQ multiplex PCR; the TCRdb copy retains only in-frame clones and omits some. For V, J and clone size, that table is used; D and trimming come from the DNA. The sample holds hundreds of thousands of clones; 75% to 90% are singletons and the top ten take about 1.6%. The CDR3 sequence is 14 residues long. Per the germline V gene, CDR1 is GTSNPN and CDR2 is SVGIG (reference sequence). Deletions cut 2 bases from V and 6 bases from J, with 16 bases between. This TCR was sampled from a woman aged 40-49 years who had recovered from COVID-19. The rearrangement joins TRBV30 to TRBJ2-5, with a possible D match to TRBD1 (6 bases). Sequenced sample: peripheral blood. The CDR3 protein is CAWSRGSLRQTQYF. CDR3 DNA: TGTGCCTGGAGTAGGGGGTCCCTTAGGCAGACCCAGTACTTC.